This is a list of T cell receptor beta chains from one sample in a study of long-term antiretroviral therapy in people with HIV. Measured with immunoSEQ multiplex PCR; TCRdb has only the in-frame clones, and not every one. The sample has some 20,000 clones; over 75% are singletons. This sample comprised unsorted PBMCs, obtained at the start of antiretroviral therapy, before treatment. The receptors shown here come from a woman aged 40-49 years with HIV. The conserved cysteine and the conserved F or W are not part of the CDR3 here.

j_gene | v_gene | CDR3aa
TRBJ1-4 | TRBV6-1 | ASSANREIKEKLF
TRBJ1-2 | TRBV4-1 | ASSQADHYGYT
TRBJ2-1 | TRBV13 | ASSLGPPNEQF
TRBJ2-5 | TRBV27 | ASSLSWAVQETQY
TRBJ2-7 | TRBV7-9 | ASSLSSFYEQY
TRBJ2-3 | TRBV5-4 | ASSLGSGGRTDTQY
TRBJ2-1 | TRBV11-3 | ASSLGEGAGYNEQF
TRBJ1-2 | TRBV5-4 | ASSLGQDNYGYT
TRBJ1-6 | TRBV7-2 | ASSKDRVANSPLH
TRBJ1-4 | TRBV18 | ASSPRDSTNEKLF
TRBJ1-2 | TRBV6-1 | ASSEEGTEPNYGYT
TRBJ1-1 | TRBV19 | ASRLREEVDTEAF
TRBJ1-3 | TRBV6-1 | ASSALIGGNTIY
TRBJ1-4 | TRBV9 | ASSLGQGVANEKLF